This record looks at one T cell receptor beta chain sequence and its context. The data belong to a study of CD8+ T cells in alopecia areata. This CDR3 contains 17 residues. Per germline, CDR1 SGHAT and CDR2 FQNNGV. Trimming shortened V by 2 bases and J by 6 bases, and 23 bases separated the two germline ends. Once RNA had been extracted, it was reverse transcribed into cDNA to act as the sequencing template. Some clones are missing from TCRdb's copy, which holds only in-frame ones; the method was immunoSEQ multiplex PCR. The sample holds approximately 180,000 clones; approximately 61% are singletons and the top ten take about 0.94%. Treatment defined: oral pan-JAK inhibitor, 5-10 mg twice daily.

The gene calls are TRBV11-2 and TRBJ2-7; possibly TRBD1 or TRBD2 for D (5 bases each). The sample was CD4+ T cells sorted from blood, taken at week 24, from a patient treated with tofacitinib. The receptor's source is a human donor with alopecia areata. The CDR3 protein is CASSLSPMRGDLGEQYF. The CDR3, as DNA: TGTGCCAGCAGCTTATCACCCATGAGAGGGGATCTCGGCGAGCAGTACTTC.